This is a list of T cell receptor beta chains from one sample in a study of read filtering for tumor transcriptome and immune sequencing. TCRdb passed the reads through MiXCR, listing each CDR3 protein once. The data contain 90,000 to 95,000 distinct CDR3 sequences, roughly 21% of them singletons. The sequencing input was a population of CD138-negative cells sorted from bone marrow. The origin of the receptors is a donor aged 40 or over with multiple myeloma. The CDR3 runs from the conserved cysteine through the conserved F or W. The order of the fields is J gene, CDR3 length, D gene, V gene, clone size, CDR3 DNA, CDR3 protein. D genes are given only for firm matches. Expanded clones are given a class, and other clones once, few, many or no size at all.

TRBJ1-5 | 13 | . | TRBV6-1 | many | TGTGCCAGCACCCTCGGAGCCGATCAGCCCCAGCATTTT | CASTLGADQPQHF
TRBJ2-7 | 14 | TRBD1 | TRBV7-6 | few | TGTGCCAGCAGCTTAGGGGGACAGTCCCACGAGCAGTACTTC | CASSLGGQSHEQYF
TRBJ1-1 | 15 | . | TRBV7-9 | many | TGTGCCAGCAGCTTAGATGGGCGCCCGAACACTGAAGCTTTCTTT | CASSLDGRPNTEAFF
TRBJ2-2 | 10 | . | TRBV29-1 | . | TGCGGCGTTGTGTCCGGGGAGCTGTTTTTT | CGVVSGELFF
TRBJ2-5 | 18 | . | TRBV6-5 | . | TGTGCCAGCAGCACCCGCCCCCTTGGTGGAGGAAACCAAGAGACCCAGTACTTC | CASSTRPLGGGNQETQYF
TRBJ1-2 | 15 | TRBD1 | TRBV2 | . | TGTGCCAGCAGTGAAGGGGGACAGGGTTACTATGGCTACACCTTC | CASSEGGQGYYGYTF
TRBJ2-5 | 16 | TRBD2 | TRBV6-7 | few | TGTGCCAGCAGTTACCTACTAGCGGGGGGTCAAGAGACCCAGTACTTC | CASSYLLAGGQETQYF
TRBJ1-4 | 16 | . | TRBV20-1 | . | TGCAGTGCTAGAAGGTGGGAGGTGCAGGCCAATGAAGAACTGTTTTTC | CSARRWEVQANEELFF
TRBJ2-5 | 15 | . | TRBV29-1 | many | TGCAGCGTTGATGTTTGGCGGGTAACGGGGGAGACCCAGTACTTC | CSVDVWRVTGETQYF
TRBJ1-1 | 14 | TRBD1 | TRBV7-9 | many | TGTGCCAGCGGGGGGACAGGGTTTAACACTGAAGCTTTCTTT | CASGGTGFNTEAFF
TRBJ2-1 | 16 | TRBD2 | TRBV20-1 | . | TGCAGTGCTGTCCGGACTAGCGGGGGCCGGTACAATGGGCAGTTCTTC | CSAVRTSGGRYNGQFF
TRBJ1-1 | 14 | . | TRBV6-2/TRBV6-3 | few | TGTGCCAGCAGTTACTACAGGGTTGGCACTGAAGCTTTCTTT | CASSYYRVGTEAFF
TRBJ1-4 | 14 | TRBD1 | TRBV6-5 | many | TGTGCCAGCAGTTATTCGACAGGGACCGAAAAACTGTTTTTT | CASSYSTGTEKLFF
TRBJ2-2 | 14 | . | TRBV5-1 | many | TGCGCCAGCAGCCGGGACCCCCTCCCCGGGGAGCTGTTTTTT | CASSRDPLPGELFF
TRBJ2-4 | 16 | . | TRBV29-1 | . | TGCAGCGTTGAAGTGAGGGAAACAGTAGCCAAAAACATTCAGTACTTC | CSVEVRETVAKNIQYF
TRBJ2-1 | 16 | TRBD2 | TRBV7-2 | many | TGTGCCAGCAGCCGCGTCGGGACTAGCTCCTACAATGAGCAGTTCTTC | CASSRVGTSSYNEQFF
TRBJ2-1 | 13 | . | TRBV5-1 | many | TGCGCCAGCAGCTTGATGGGAATCGGTGAGCAGTTCTTC | CASSLMGIGEQFF
TRBJ2-5 | 14 | . | TRBV5-1 | few | TGCGCCAGCAGCTTGGGGGACCTCCAAGAGACCCAGTACTTC | CASSLGDLQETQYF
TRBJ2-7 | 15 | TRBD1 | TRBV6-5 | many | TGTGCCAGCAGTTTTCGGGACAGGGGTATCTACGAGCAGTACTTC | CASSFRDRGIYEQYF
TRBJ2-1 | 14 | . | TRBV29-1 | . | TGCAGCGTGGGGGACCGCAGCTCCTACAATGAGCAGTTCTTC | CSVGDRSSYNEQFF
TRBJ1-5 | 13 | . | TRBV10-2 | many | TGCGCCAGCAGTGGGATGAGCAATCAGCCCCAGCATTTT | CASSGMSNQPQHF
TRBJ1-5 | 16 | TRBD1 | TRBV18 | few | TGTGCCAGCTCACCCCCGGGACAGGGGGGTAATCAGCCCCAGCATTTT | CASSPPGQGGNQPQHF
TRBJ2-1 | 13 | . | TRBV20-1 | . | TGCAGTGCTAGAGATCAGACCACTCGGGGGCGGTTCTTC | CSARDQTTRGRFF
TRBJ2-1 | 15 | TRBD1 | TRBV2 | many | TGTGCCAGCAGTGAAGTGACAGGGTACTACAATGAGCAGTTCTTC | CASSEVTGYYNEQFF
TRBJ2-1 | 13 | . | TRBV7-6 | many | TGTGCCAGCAGCTGGAACTCCCTCAATGAGCAGTTCTTC | CASSWNSLNEQFF
TRBJ1-6 | 20 | . | TRBV20-1 | many | TGCAGTGCTAGGAGGAGGAAAGGCGGCCAAAAGGTTCTCTATAATTCACCCCTCCACTTT | CSARRRKGGQKVLYNSPLHF
TRBJ1-5 | 15 | . | TRBV28 | few | TGTGCCAGCAGTAAGGGAGGTTTAAGCAATCAGCCCCAGCATTTT | CASSKGGLSNQPQHF
TRBJ2-1 | 13 | . | TRBV2 | few | TGTGCCAGCAAGATGGCACCCTACAATGAGCAGTTCTTC | CASKMAPYNEQFF
TRBJ1-2 | 12 | . | TRBV12-3/TRBV12-4 | many | TGTGCCAGCAGTTTGGGGGTCTATGGCTACACCTTC | CASSLGVYGYTF